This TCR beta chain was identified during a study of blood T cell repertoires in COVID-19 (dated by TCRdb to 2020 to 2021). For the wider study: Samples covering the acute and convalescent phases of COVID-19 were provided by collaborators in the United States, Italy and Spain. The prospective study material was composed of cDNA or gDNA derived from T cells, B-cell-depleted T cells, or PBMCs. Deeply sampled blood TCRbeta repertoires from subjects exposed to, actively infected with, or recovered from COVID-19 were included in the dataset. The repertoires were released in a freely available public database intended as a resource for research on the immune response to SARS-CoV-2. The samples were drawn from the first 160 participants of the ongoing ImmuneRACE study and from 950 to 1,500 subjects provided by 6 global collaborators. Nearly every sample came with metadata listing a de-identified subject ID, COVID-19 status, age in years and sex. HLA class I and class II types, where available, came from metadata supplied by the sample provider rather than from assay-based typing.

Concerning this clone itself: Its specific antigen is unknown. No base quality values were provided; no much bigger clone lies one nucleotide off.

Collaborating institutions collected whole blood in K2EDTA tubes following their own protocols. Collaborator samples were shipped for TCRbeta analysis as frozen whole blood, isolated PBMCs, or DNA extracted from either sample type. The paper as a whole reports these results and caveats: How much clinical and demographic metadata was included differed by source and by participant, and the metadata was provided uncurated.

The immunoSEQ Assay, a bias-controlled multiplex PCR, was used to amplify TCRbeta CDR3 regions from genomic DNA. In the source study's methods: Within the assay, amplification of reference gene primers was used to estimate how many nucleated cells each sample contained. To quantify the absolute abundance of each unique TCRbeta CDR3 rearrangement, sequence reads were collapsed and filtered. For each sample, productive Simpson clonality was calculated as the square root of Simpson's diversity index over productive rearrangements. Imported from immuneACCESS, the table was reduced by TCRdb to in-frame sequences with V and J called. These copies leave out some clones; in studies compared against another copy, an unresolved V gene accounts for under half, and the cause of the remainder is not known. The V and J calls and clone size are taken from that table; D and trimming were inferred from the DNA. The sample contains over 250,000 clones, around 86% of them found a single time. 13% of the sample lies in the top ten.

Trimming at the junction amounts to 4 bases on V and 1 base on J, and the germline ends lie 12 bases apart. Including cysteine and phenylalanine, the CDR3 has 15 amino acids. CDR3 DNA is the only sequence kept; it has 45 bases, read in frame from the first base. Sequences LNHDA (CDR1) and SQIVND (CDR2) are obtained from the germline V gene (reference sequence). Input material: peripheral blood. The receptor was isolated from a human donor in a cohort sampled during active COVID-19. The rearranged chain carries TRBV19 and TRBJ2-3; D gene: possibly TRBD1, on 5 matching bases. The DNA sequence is TGTGCCAGTAGTAGTATGCAGGGTCGCACAGATACGCAGTATTTT. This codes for CASSSMQGRTDTQYF.